This TCR beta chain was captured in a study of T cell responses to AZD1222 COVID-19 vaccine. Study at large: Second-dose schedules of about 4 or about 12 weeks were combined. Broader study findings: Rises in breadth and depth of Spike-specific TCRs came after two AZD1222 doses. Nearly half of spike-specific TCRs reportedly target variant regions that are unmutated in the B.1.351 and B.1.1.7 variants. Sampling that yielded the repertoires occurred only after the peak T cell response.

Data came from immunoSEQ multiplex PCR; TCRdb stores just in-frame clones and leaves some out. Among 150,000 or so clones listed, 90% to 95% were seen once. In its sample, this clone was seen once. The antigen remains unidentified. Deletions cut 4 bases from V and 1 base from J, with 11 bases between. CDR1 and CDR2 (germline): SGHRS, YFSETQ. This CDR3 spans 14 amino acids. The V and J genes are TRBV5-1 and TRBJ1-1, with TRBD1 as a possible D gene (5 bases). The receptor's source is an adult in good health. The specimen comprised peripheral blood, sampled on day 0 of AZD1222 vaccination. The CDR3 DNA sequence: TGCGCCAGCAGCCAGGGTCCTTCGAACACTGAAGCTTTCTTT. It specifies CASSQGPSNTEAFF.